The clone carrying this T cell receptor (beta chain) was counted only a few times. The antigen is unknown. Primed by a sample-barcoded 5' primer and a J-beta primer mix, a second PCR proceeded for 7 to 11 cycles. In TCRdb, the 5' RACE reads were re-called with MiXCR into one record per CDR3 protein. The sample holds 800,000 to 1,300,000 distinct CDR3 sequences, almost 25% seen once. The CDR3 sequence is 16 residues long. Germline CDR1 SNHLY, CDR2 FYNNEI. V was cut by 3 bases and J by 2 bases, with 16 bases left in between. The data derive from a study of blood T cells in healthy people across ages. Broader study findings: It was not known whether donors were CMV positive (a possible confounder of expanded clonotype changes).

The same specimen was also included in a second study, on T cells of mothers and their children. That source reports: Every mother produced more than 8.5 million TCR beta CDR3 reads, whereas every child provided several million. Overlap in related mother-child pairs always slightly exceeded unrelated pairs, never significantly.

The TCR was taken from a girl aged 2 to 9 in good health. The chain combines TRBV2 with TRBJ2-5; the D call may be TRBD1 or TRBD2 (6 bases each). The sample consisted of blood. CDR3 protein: CASSDVVWGAQETQYF. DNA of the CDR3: TGTGCCAGCAGTGACGTGGTGTGGGGGGCACAAGAGACCCAGTACTTC.